The entry below describes one TCR beta chain. Its cognate antigen is unknown. The record originates from a study of CD8+ T cells in alopecia areata. The overall study: Oral tofacitinib (5 to 10 mg twice daily) was administered to treated patients. Study findings and constraints: Resident alphabeta T-cell populations of normal skin are likewise subject to sequencing in scalp samples. The link between baseline CD8+ expansion and response remains uncertain with one nonresponder.

The sample's treatment: oral pan-JAK inhibitor, 5-10 mg twice daily. Alopecia areata patients had lesional scalp punch biopsies and peripheral blood taken from them. Extracted RNA was reverse transcribed into cDNA, the sequencing template. The table came from immunoSEQ multiplex PCR; TCRdb's copy has only in-frame clones and leaves some out. The sample holds over 95,000 clones, roughly three fifths seen once. The material sequenced was CD8+ T cells sorted from blood, taken at week 4, from a patient treated with tofacitinib. The clonotype comes from a human donor with alopecia areata.

As DNA, the CDR3 is TGTGCCAGCACCACGACAGGGGGGAATGAGCAGTACTTC. It codes for CASTTTGGNEQYF. V usage is TRBV6-5 and J usage is TRBJ2-7; TRBD1 agrees at 9 bases. Trimming at V came to 7 bases and at J to 7 bases, leaving 8 bases not matched to a gene. The CDR3 runs 13 residues. Germline CDR1 is MNHEY and CDR2 is SVGAGI.